This T cell receptor beta chain is from a study of breast tumors, draining lymph nodes, adjacent tissues (TCRdb year 2016). In the study overall: The study compared TCR beta repertoires across tumor, adjacent nontumor tissue and axillary lymph nodes from breast cancer patients. The study aimed to assess the relationships and possible T-cell exchange between tumor, surrounding tissue and draining lymph node repertoires in human breast cancer. The investigation overall reported the following: The data were judged consistent with most tumor T cells deriving from the lymph node and then expanding within tumor tissue. The similarity between tumor and nontumor tissue repertoires was significantly greater in luminal-like breast cancer than in basal-like breast cancer. Tumors showed preferential V and J gene usage, and their T-cell repertoire diversity fell below that of lymph nodes yet above that of nontumor tissue. The conclusion that tumor T cells originate in lymph nodes was presented as consistent with a hypothesis rather than as directly demonstrated.

This clonotype was picked up a small number of times. The antigen it recognizes is unknown. It has no much larger one-base neighbor in the sample; base qualities were not kept. This sample was sequenced with an Illumina HiSeq 2000. TCR beta chain libraries were generated by multiplex PCR amplification. The amplified TCR beta chain products were analyzed by high-throughput sequencing. Using fastp trimming at Q25 and MiXCR clonotype assembly, TCRdb reanalyzed the public sequencing data and kept in-frame beta chains. For every CDR3 protein sequence, its rows merge into one entry that carries the most common genes and DNA. Present in this sample are about 230,000 distinct CDR3 sequences, 32% of which were seen just once. 1.4% of the sample is in the top ten clones. V is pared back by 5 bases and J by 4 bases, with 18 bases lying between the germline termini. From its cysteine to its phenylalanine, the CDR3 spans 16 amino acids. Solely the CDR3 DNA is kept, with 48 bases framed from the first base. In the germline V gene, CDR1 corresponds to MNHNS and CDR2 to SASEGT.

The axillary draining lymph nodes of breast cancer patients were the source of the lymph node samples. The specimen sequenced was axillary lymph node tissue. The chain is encoded by TRBV6-1 joined to TRBJ2-1; TRBD2 is a possible D gene, resting on 5 matching bases. This TCR was sampled from a female donor with breast cancer. Some clones in this sample may be carry-over from other donors' samples. Here the CDR3 is given as CASSPPSSRPYNEQFF. In nucleotide form, the sequence is TGTGCCAGCAGTCCTCCTAGCAGTCGACCTTACAATGAGCAGTTCTTC.